The 7 T cell receptor beta chains below were found in one sample sequenced in a study of OX40 agonist ivuxolimab in advanced cancers. Repertoires were generated with immunoSEQ multiplex PCR, while TCRdb's copy carries only in-frame clones and drops some. The sample yields roughly 60,000 clones, approximately 90% seen once. The material was CD4+ or CD8+ T cells sorted from blood, obtained in a trial of the OX40 agonist ivuxolimab. Receptor source: an adult with an advanced solid tumor such as melanoma, head and neck, liver or kidney cancer.

This chain uses TRBV6-5 with TRBJ2-5; 8 bases align to TRBD2. The V gene end was trimmed by 2 bases and the J gene end by 4 bases; junction bases not matched to a gene: 6. Germline V lookup: CDR1 MNHEY, CDR2 SVGAGI. CDR3 length equals 15 residues. The CDR3 reads CASSYDAGGGETQYF. As DNA, the CDR3 is TGTGCCAGCAGTTACGACGCGGGAGGAGGAGAGACCCAGTACTTC.

This clone was observed a few times. The J gene is TRBJ2-3, the V gene TRBV11-1, with 9 bases that match TRBD1. CDR3 size: 16 residues. V lost 4 bases, J lost 2 bases, and 7 bases stayed unmatched. The germline V gene encodes CDR1 SGHAT and CDR2 FQDESV (reference sequence). The CDR3 nucleotides read TGTGCCAGCAGCTCAAGGACAGGGGTGGCCACAGATACGCAGTATTTT. It yields the protein CASSSRTGVATDTQYF.

This clone was seen a single time. This chain connects TRBV18 to TRBJ2-7; tentatively, D is TRBD1 or TRBD2 (5 bases each). Germline CDR1 is KGHSH and CDR2 is LQKENI. The CDR3 extends over 13 amino acids. With 2 bases removed from V and 4 bases from J, the gap between germline ends came to 9 bases. The CDR3, as DNA: TGTGCCAGCTCACCAGGGGGTGAATACGAGCAGTACTTC. This gives the protein CASSPGGEYEQYF.

This chain joins TRBV14 and TRBJ2-5; D not resolved. The CDR3 spans 13 residues. Trimming removed 1 base from V and 8 bases from J, with 11 bases in between. The V gene's germline CDR1 is SGHDN and CDR2 FVKESK. The CDR3 DNA follows: TGTGCCAGCAGCCAAGCAGCCTCGAGAACCCAGTACTTC. As protein: CASSQAASRTQYF. Variable domain in full (rest from reference TRBV14 and TRBJ2-5): EAGVTQFPSHSVIEKGQTVTLRCDPISGHDNLYWYRRVMGKEIKFLLHFVKESKQDESGMPNNRFLAERTGGTYSTLKVQPAELEDSGVYFCASSQAASRTQYFGPGTRLLVL.

V is TRBV15 and J is TRBJ2-5; the D is unclear. Germline V lookup: CDR1 LNHNV, CDR2 YYDKDF (reference sequence). V gave up 2 bases and J gave up 0 bases, with 10 bases separating them. The CDR3 spans 15 residues. For the CDR3, the DNA is TGTGCCACCAGCAGAAGTTCCACATACCAAGAGACCCAGTACTTC. Its translation is CATSRSSTYQETQYF.

The gene calls are TRBV19 and TRBJ1-5; 9 nucleotides match TRBD1. Germline V lookup: CDR1 LNHDA, CDR2 SQIVND (reference sequence). The V gene end was trimmed by 3 bases and the J gene end by 6 bases; junction bases not matched to a gene: 3. The CDR3 sequence is 14 residues long. The CDR3 sequence: CASSILTGGQPQHF. CDR3 DNA sequence: TGTGCCAGTAGTATTCTGACAGGGGGTCAGCCCCAGCATTTT.

This sequence joins TRBV27 and TRBJ2-5; the D gene is possibly TRBD2 (5 bases). The germline CDR1 and CDR2 sequences are MNHEY and SMNVEV (reference sequence). The length of the CDR3 is 12 residues. V gave up 6 bases and J gave up 2 bases, with 7 bases separating them. CDR3 nucleotides: TGTGCCAGCAGACGGGGACAAGAGACCCAGTACTTC. Protein: CASRRGQETQYF.